These T cell receptor beta chains were read from a single sample in a study of T-cell reconstitution after alpha-beta-depleted transplantation in children. TCRdb recomputed calls from the PCR reads with MiXCR, one row per CDR3 protein. The sample yields about 590,000 distinct CDR3 sequences, 13% seen once. Sequenced here: PBMCs, mostly from graft donor cells, sampled 360 days after TCRalphabeta/CD19-depleted stem cell transplant. These TCRs come from a male patient aged 10-17 years who had a stem cell transplant for acute myeloid leukemia, so the T cells may come from the graft donor. CDR3s include the opening cysteine and the closing phenylalanine or tryptophan. A D gene is named only where the DNA matches it firmly. A clone size is listed for some rows: how often the clone was seen (once, few, many), or a class if it is expanded.

D | J | size | V | DNA | CDR3
NA | TRBJ2-5 | NA | TRBV20-1 | TGCAGTGCCGCAAGGCTGCCAATGGGGCAAGAGACCCAGTACTTC | CSAARLPMGQETQYF
TRBD1 | TRBJ2-5 | many | TRBV20-1 | TGCAGTGCGGGAGGACAGGGGGCTCAAGAGACCCAGTACTTC | CSAGGQGAQETQYF
NA | TRBJ2-7 | NA | TRBV7-8 | TGTGCCAGCAGCTTATCATTAGCCCACGAGCAGTACTTC | CASSLSLAHEQYF
TRBD1 | TRBJ2-5 | NA | TRBV29-1 | TGCAGCGTCGACCGGCTGGGACAGGGGGGACAAGAGACCCAGTACTTC | CSVDRLGQGGQETQYF
NA | TRBJ2-5 | few | TRBV7-2 | TGTGCCAGCAGCCCTGACATGGGGCGGGTGACCCAGTACTTC | CASSPDMGRVTQYF
NA | TRBJ1-2 | few | TRBV7-3 | TGTGCCAGCAGCCGTTCTCCTCGGGACGGTCTAACTACCTATGGCTACACCTTC | CASSRSPRDGLTTYGYTF
NA | TRBJ2-3 | few | TRBV10-3 | TGTGCCATCAGTGACACAGCAATCACAGATACGCAGTATTTT | CAISDTAITDTQYF
NA | TRBJ2-1 | NA | TRBV12-3/TRBV12-4 | TGTGCCAGCAGTTTCCTCCCCAATGAGCAGTTCTTC | CASSFLPNEQFF
NA | TRBJ2-5 | few | TRBV12-3/TRBV12-4 | TGTGCCAGCAGTTTAGCGCTCGAGTGGGGCCGGGAGACCCAGTACTTC | CASSLALEWGRETQYF
NA | TRBJ1-1 | many | TRBV24-1 | TGTGCCACCAGTGATTCACAGGGACTTAACACTGAAGCTTTCTTT | CATSDSQGLNTEAFF
NA | TRBJ2-3 | many | TRBV10-3 | NA | CAISTRRAGGQSTDTQYF
TRBD2 | TRBJ2-7 | many | TRBV20-1 | TGCAGTGCTAGAGATCCCACGACTAGCGGGAGGACCTACGAGCAGTACTTC | CSARDPTTSGRTYEQYF
NA | TRBJ2-2 | many | TRBV20-1 | TGCAGTGCTAGGGGTAACTTACTCGCGAACACCGGGGAGCTGTTTTTT | CSARGNLLANTGELFF
TRBD2 | TRBJ2-3 | NA | TRBV7-9 | TGTGCCAGCAGCCGGACTAGCGGGATAGGCGATACGCAGTATTTT | CASSRTSGIGDTQYF
NA | TRBJ2-7 | NA | TRBV6-5 | TGTGCCAGCAGTTACTCGGACCGCGGGAAGCAGTACTTC | CASSYSDRGKQYF
NA | TRBJ2-3 | NA | TRBV20-1 | TGCAGTGCTAGACCAGGGGGGGGGATCACAGATACGCAGTATTTT | CSARPGGGITDTQYF
NA | TRBJ2-7 | NA | TRBV29-1 | TGCAGCCCAAGGAACCCTGACGGGCCCTACGAGCAGTACTTC | CSPRNPDGPYEQYF
NA | TRBJ1-4 | NA | TRBV20-1 | TGCAGTGCTAGAGACCCGACGGGGGACTTTAATGAAAAACTGTTTTTT | CSARDPTGDFNEKLFF
NA | TRBJ2-1 | NA | TRBV28 | TGTGCCAGCAGTTTATTTCTAGGGATAAGGGAGCTCAATGAGCAGTTCTTC | CASSLFLGIRELNEQFF
TRBD2 | TRBJ2-7 | NA | TRBV7-2 | TGTGCCAGCAGCCCTGGGACTAGCGGGAGACACGAGCAGTACTTC | CASSPGTSGRHEQYF
NA | TRBJ2-1 | NA | TRBV20-1 | TGCAGTGCTACCGCGGTCAATGAGCAGTTCTTC | CSATAVNEQFF
NA | TRBJ2-2 | many | TRBV9 | TGTGCCAGCAGCGTAGGAGCCACCGGGGAGCTGTTTTTT | CASSVGATGELFF
NA | TRBJ2-2 | many | TRBV18 | TGTGCCAGCAGCCCGAGAACCGGGGAGCTGTTTTTT | CASSPRTGELFF
TRBD2 | TRBJ2-5 | many | TRBV7-3 | TGTGCCAGCAGCTACCTGGGGGGGGAAGAGACCCAGTACTTC | CASSYLGGEETQYF
NA | TRBJ2-5 | many | TRBV12-3/TRBV12-4 | TGTGCCAGCAATTTGGACTTACAAGAGACCCAGTACTTC | CASNLDLQETQYF
TRBD2 | TRBJ2-7 | NA | TRBV11-2 | TGTGCCAGCAGCTTTAGGGGACTAGCGGGAACAGTAACCCCCTACGAGCAGTACTTC | CASSFRGLAGTVTPYEQYF
TRBD2 | TRBJ2-3 | few | TRBV29-1 | TGCAGCGTTGAGGGACTAGCGTCCCCAGATACGCAGTATTTT | CSVEGLASPDTQYF
TRBD2 | TRBJ2-4 | many | TRBV29-1 | TGCAGCGTTGGAGGACTAGCGGGAGCTTCGCAGTACTTC | CSVGGLAGASQYF
NA | TRBJ2-7 | NA | TRBV11-1 | TGTGCCAGCAGCTTAGACCTGCGTAGGGGGGCGTCCTCCTGCGAGCAGTACTTC | CASSLDLRRGASSCEQYF
TRBD2 | TRBJ2-3 | NA | TRBV28 | TGTGCCAGCAGTGATAACAACCTAGCAGCGGGAGGGGAGGTACATACGCAGTATTTT | CASSDNNLAAGGEVHTQYF
TRBD1 | TRBJ1-1 | few | TRBV29-1 | TGCAGCGTTACTCGACAGGGAGACACTGAAGCTTTCTTT | CSVTRQGDTEAFF
TRBD2 | TRBJ2-3 | NA | TRBV20-1 | TGCAGTGCTAAGATGGGGACTAGCGGGAGCCTGAGGGCAGATACGCAGTATTTT | CSAKMGTSGSLRADTQYF
NA | TRBJ2-7 | many | TRBV12-3/TRBV12-4 | TGTGCCAGCAGTCTATGGGACTCCCCCTCGCGCTACGAGCAGTACTTC | CASSLWDSPSRYEQYF
TRBD2 | TRBJ2-7 | once | TRBV29-1 | TGCAGCGTTATACGGGGGACTAGCGCCCACGAGCAGTACTTC | CSVIRGTSAHEQYF
TRBD1 | TRBJ1-1 | few | TRBV28 | TGTGCCAGCAGAAACTCCGACAGGGGAATGAACACTGAAGCTTTCTTT | CASRNSDRGMNTEAFF
NA | TRBJ1-1 | few | TRBV28 | TGTGCCAGCAGTTTAGGTGTGATGGGGCCGCTGGGCAGGAAGAACACTGAAGCTTTCTTT | CASSLGVMGPLGRKNTEAFF
NA | TRBJ2-7 | NA | TRBV6-2/TRBV6-3 | TGTGCCAGCAGTATTAGCGGACTATCCTACGAGCAGTACTTC | CASSISGLSYEQYF
TRBD1 | TRBJ2-7 | many | TRBV29-1 | TGCAGCGTTGGGCCGACAGGGGCAGGCTACGAGCAGTACTTC | CSVGPTGAGYEQYF
TRBD2 | TRBJ2-1 | few | TRBV7-8 | TGTGCCAGCAGCTTTCCCCTAGCGGGAGTAGGGATTGAGCAGTTCTTC | CASSFPLAGVGIEQFF
NA | TRBJ2-5 | many | TRBV30 | TGTGCCTACAGGGAGCTGGGAGAGACCCAGTACTTC | CAYRELGETQYF